This T cell receptor beta chain was documented in a study of cytomegalovirus exposure and HLA in healthy donors. Researchers ran the PCR with 60 Vbeta and 13 Jbeta primers. TCRdb's table, derived via immunoSEQ multiplex PCR, lists solely in-frame clones and lacks some. The sample lists around 130,000 clones, around 80% occurring once. The V segment lost 1 base and the J segment 3 bases; nucleotides outside the gene matches: 6. This CDR3 has 15 residues. From germline, CDR1 is SGHTA and CDR2 FQGNSA. The donors were healthy bone marrow donors. The sequenced sample consisted of PBMCs. The V and J genes are TRBV7-2 and TRBJ2-7; TRBD1 matches at 7 bases. This sequence was found in a man in his thirties or forties in good health and CMV-seronegative. CDR3 sequence reads: CASSLVGDRGYEQYF. The DNA for the CDR3 is TGTGCCAGCAGCTTAGTGGGGGACAGAGGCTACGAGCAGTACTTC. Variable domain in full (rest from reference TRBV7-2 and TRBJ2-7): GAGVSQSPSNKVTEKGKDVELRCDPISGHTALYWYRQSLGQGLEFLIYFQGNSAPDKSGLPSDRFSAERTGGSVSTLTIQRTQQEDSAVYLCASSLVGDRGYEQYFGPGTRLTVT.